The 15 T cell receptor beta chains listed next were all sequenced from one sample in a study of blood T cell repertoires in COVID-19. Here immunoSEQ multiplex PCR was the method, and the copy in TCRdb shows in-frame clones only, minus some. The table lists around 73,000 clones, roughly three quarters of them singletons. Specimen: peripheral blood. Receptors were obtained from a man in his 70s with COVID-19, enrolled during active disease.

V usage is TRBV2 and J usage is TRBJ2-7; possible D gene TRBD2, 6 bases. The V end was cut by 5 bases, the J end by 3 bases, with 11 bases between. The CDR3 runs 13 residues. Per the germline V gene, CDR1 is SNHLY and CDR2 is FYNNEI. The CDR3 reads CASSKNGGYEQYF. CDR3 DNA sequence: TGTGCCAGCAGTAAGAACGGGGGCTACGAGCAGTACTTC.

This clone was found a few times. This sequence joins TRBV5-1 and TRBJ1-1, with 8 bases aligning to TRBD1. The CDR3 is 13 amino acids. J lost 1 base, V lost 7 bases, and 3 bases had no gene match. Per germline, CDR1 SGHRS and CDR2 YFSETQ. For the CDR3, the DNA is TGCGCCAGCCGACAGGGGTGGAACACTGAAGCTTTCTTT. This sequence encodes CASRQGWNTEAFF.

The CDR3 is CASSLVQGGEQYF. As DNA, the CDR3 is TGTGCCAGCAGTTTAGTACAGGGTGGCGAGCAGTACTTC. This sequence joins TRBV27 and TRBJ2-7, with D possibly TRBD1 on 6 matching bases. This CDR3 is built from 13 residues. V was clipped by 2 bases and J by 6 bases, with 11 bases between them. Germline V gene data show CDR1 as MNHEY and CDR2 as SMNVEV (reference sequence).

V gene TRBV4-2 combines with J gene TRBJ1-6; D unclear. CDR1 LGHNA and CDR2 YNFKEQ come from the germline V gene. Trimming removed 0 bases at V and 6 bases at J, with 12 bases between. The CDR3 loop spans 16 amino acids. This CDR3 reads CASSQDRESFNSPLHF. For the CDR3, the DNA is TGTGCCAGCAGCCAAGATAGGGAGAGCTTTAATTCACCCCTCCACTTT.

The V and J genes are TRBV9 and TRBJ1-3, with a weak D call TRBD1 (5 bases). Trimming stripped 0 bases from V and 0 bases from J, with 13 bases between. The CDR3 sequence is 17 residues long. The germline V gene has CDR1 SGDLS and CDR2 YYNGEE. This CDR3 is CASSVGVRVSSGNTIYF. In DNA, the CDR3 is TGTGCCAGCAGCGTAGGAGTCAGGGTGAGCTCTGGAAACACCATATATTTT.

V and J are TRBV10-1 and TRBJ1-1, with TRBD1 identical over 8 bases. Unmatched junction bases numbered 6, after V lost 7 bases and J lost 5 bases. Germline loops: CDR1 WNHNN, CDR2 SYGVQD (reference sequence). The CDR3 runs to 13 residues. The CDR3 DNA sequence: TGCGCCAGCATTCTGACAGGGGATACTGAAGCTTTCTTT. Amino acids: CASILTGDTEAFF.

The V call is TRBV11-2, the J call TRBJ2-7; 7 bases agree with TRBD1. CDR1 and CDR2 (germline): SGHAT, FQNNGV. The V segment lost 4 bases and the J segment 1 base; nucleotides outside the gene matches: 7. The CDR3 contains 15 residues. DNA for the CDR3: TGTGCCAGCAGCTCCTACAGGGGACGTTCCTACGAGCAGTACTTC. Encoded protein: CASSSYRGRSYEQYF.

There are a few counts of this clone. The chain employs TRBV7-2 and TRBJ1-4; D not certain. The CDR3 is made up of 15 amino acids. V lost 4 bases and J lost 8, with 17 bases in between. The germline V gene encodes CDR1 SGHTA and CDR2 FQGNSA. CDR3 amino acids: CASSSSWGGREKLFF. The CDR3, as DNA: TGTGCCAGCAGCTCTTCGTGGGGAGGACGCGAAAAACTGTTTTTT.

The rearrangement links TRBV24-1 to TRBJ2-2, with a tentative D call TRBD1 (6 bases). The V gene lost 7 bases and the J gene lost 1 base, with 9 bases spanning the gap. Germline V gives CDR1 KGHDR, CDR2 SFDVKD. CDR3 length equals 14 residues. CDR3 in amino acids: CATRQTGNTGELFF. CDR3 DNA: TGTGCCACCAGACAGACAGGGAACACCGGGGAGCTGTTTTTT.

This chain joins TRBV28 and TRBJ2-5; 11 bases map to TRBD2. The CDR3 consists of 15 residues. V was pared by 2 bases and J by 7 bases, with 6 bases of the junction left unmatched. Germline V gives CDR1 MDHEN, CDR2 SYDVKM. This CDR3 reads CASSLSGTSGGTQYF. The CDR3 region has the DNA TGTGCCAGCAGTTTAAGCGGGACTAGCGGAGGGACCCAGTACTTC.

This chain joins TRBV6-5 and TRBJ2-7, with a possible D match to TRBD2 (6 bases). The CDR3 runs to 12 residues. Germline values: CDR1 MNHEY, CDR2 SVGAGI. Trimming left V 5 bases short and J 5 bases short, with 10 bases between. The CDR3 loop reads CASSPRENEQYF. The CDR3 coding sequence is TGTGCCAGCAGTCCGCGGGAAAACGAGCAGTACTTC.

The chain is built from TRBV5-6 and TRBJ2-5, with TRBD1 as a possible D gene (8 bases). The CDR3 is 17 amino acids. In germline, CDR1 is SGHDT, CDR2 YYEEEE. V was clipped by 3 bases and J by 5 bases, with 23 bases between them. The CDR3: CASSSLTLQGGDETQYF. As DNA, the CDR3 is TGTGCCAGCAGCTCGCTCACATTACAGGGGGGGGATGAGACCCAGTACTTC. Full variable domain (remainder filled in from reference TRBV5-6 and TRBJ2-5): DAGVTQSPTHLIKTRGQQVTLRCSPKSGHDTVSWYQQALGQGPQFIFQYYEEEERQRGNFPDRFSGHQFPNYSSELNVNALLLGDSALYLCASSSLTLQGGDETQYFGPGTRLLVL.

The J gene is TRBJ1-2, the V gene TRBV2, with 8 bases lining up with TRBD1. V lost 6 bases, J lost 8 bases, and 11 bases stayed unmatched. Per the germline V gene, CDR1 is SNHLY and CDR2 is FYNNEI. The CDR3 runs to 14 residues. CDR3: CASSLTGVLDGYTF. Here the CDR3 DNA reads TGTGCCAGCAGCTTGACAGGGGTTCTCGACGGCTACACCTTC.

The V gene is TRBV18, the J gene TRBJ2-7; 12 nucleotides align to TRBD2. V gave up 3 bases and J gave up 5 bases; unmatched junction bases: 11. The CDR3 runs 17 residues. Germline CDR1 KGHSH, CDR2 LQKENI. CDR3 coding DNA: TGTGCCAGCTCACCCGTTGTCCTAGCGGGAGGGCCTCACGAGCAGTACTTC. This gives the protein CASSPVVLAGGPHEQYF.

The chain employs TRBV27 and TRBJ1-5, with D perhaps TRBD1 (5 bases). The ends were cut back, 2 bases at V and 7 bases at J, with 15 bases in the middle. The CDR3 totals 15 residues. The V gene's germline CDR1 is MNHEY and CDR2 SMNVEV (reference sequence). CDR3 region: CASSLRAREGQPQHF. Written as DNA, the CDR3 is TGTGCCAGCAGTTTAAGGGCCAGGGAGGGCCAGCCCCAGCATTTT.